This T cell receptor (beta chain) was identified in a study of T cell responses to AZD1222 COVID-19 vaccine (dated by TCRdb to the early 2020s). Concerning the study at large: Because spike-specific TCR depth and breadth did not differ between the two schedules, AZD1222 recipients who got a second dose at roughly 4 weeks were pooled with those who got a second dose at roughly 12 weeks. Trial participants were enrolled by age into subgroups of 18-55, 56-69 and 70-plus years, and around 150, 28 and 57 TCR-sequenced participants, respectively, were included in these subgroups. TCR sequencing covered fewer than 250 trial participants: some 210 given two doses of AZD1222 and 26 given two doses of MenACWY control vaccine.

On this clone: Its specific antigen is unknown. Per-nucleotide qualities are absent, and no much larger clonotype sits a single base away.

The paper as a whole reports these results and caveats: Because no samples from the day 14 peak response were available, repertoires could be characterized only after the peak T cell response. Conclusions about previously exposed vaccinees are limited, since just 5 to 7 AZD1222 recipients were seropositive for SARS-CoV-2 at baseline. Reportedly, almost half of the unique spike-specific TCRs recognized epitopes lying outside the regions that are mutated in the B.1.351 and B.1.1.7 variants. Vaccine-associated CD4 TCRs spanned the whole spike protein, with dominant responses in regions 160-218 and 743-854. In the small 56-69-year group, the increase in depth fell short of significance, most likely because of low power. Participants were mostly white British and included more females than males, and it was suggested by the authors that clonal diversity may have been underestimated. Spike-specific TCR breadth and depth rose significantly after two AZD1222 doses compared with day 0 and with MenACWY recipients.

The sample's time point label, decoded: baseline before first vaccination. Vaccinee samples were obtained from the UK trials COV001 and COV002, which included a single-blind randomized controlled phase 2/3 trial of AZD1222 (ChAdOx1 nCoV-19) in healthy adults. For TCRbeta chain sequencing, PBMC samples were collected from trial participants at day 0 and at day 28 after the second dose. CDR1 LGHDT and CDR2 YNNKEL are derived from the germline V gene (reference sequence). Cut back by 1 base and 5 bases, the V and J ends lie 14 bases apart. Measured from the cysteine to the phenylalanine, the CDR3 is 15 residues long. The DNA shown is the 45-base CDR3, in frame from base 1. The CDR3 regions of human TCRbeta chains were analyzed by immunosequencing. The authors processed their data as follows. TCRs in the repertoires were compared against a reference library of SARS-CoV-2-specific TCRs that had been generated with the MIRA antigen-specificity platform. Breadth was defined as the fraction of unique TCRs that were SARS-CoV-2-associated, and depth was defined as the fraction of total T cells that were SARS-CoV-2-associated. Using the MIRA data, every spike-specific TCR was mapped to the spike region that the TCR reacted to and assigned to either a CD4 or a CD8 class. Log10-transformed breadth and depth values were compared by one-way ANOVA with Sidak's multiple comparisons tests. Entries here come from immuneACCESS through TCRdb and include only in-frame sequences with V and J called. Some clones fail to appear in such tables; in the studies checked, an unresolved V gene covers under half of the shortfall, and the cause of the remainder is unknown. V and J calls and clone size are copied from that table; D and trimming were computed from the DNA. The sample has nearly 95,000 clones on record, almost 90% of them singletons. The top ten constitute 8.4% of the sample.

Recombination linked TRBV3-1 (or the pseudogene TRBV3-2) to TRBJ2-5, and TRBD1 may be the D gene, going by 5 matching bases. This sequence was found in an adult in good health. This specimen consisted of peripheral blood, obtained on day 0 of AZD1222 vaccination. CDR3 region: CASSQAPGLDETQYF. The nucleotides read TGTGCCAGCAGCCAAGCGCCAGGGTTGGATGAGACCCAGTACTTC.